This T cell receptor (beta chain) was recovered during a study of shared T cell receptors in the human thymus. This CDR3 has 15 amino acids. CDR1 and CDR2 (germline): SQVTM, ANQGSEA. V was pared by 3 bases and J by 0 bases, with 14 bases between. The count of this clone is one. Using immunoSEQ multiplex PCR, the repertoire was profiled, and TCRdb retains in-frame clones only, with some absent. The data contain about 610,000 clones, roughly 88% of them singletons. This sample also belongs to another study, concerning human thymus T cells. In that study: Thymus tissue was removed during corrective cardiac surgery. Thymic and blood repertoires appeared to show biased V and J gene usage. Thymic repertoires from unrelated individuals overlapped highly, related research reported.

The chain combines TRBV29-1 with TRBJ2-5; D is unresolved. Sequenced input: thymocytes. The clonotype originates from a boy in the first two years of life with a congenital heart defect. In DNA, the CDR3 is TGCAGCGTTGACCCCGAACAGTGGAACCAAGAGACCCAGTACTTC. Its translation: CSVDPEQWNQETQYF. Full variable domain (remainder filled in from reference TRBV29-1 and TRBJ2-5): SAVISQKPSRDICQRGTSLTIQCQVDSQVTMMFWYRQQPGQSLTLIATANQGSEATYESGFVIDKFPISRPNLTFSTLTVSNMSPEDSSIYLCSVDPEQWNQETQYFGPGTRLLVL.